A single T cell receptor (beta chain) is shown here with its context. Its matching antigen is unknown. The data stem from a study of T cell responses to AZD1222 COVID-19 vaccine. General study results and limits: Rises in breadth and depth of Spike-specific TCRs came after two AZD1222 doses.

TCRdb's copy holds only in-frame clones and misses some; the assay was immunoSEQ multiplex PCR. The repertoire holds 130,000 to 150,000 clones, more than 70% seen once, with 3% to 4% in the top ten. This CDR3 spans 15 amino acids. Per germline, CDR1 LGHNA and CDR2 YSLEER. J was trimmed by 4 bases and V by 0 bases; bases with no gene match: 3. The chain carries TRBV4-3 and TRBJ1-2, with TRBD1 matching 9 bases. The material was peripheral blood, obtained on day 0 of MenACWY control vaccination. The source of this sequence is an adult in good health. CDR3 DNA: TGCGCCAGCAGCCAAGAAGACAGGGGGACCTATGGCTACACCTTC. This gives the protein CASSQEDRGTYGYTF.